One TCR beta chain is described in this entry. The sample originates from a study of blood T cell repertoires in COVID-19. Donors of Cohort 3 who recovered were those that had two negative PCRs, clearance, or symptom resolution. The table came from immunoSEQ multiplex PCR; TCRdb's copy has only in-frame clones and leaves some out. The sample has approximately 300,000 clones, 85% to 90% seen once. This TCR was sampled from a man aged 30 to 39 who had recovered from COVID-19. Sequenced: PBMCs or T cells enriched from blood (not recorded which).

The DNA of the CDR3 is TGCGCCAGCAGCTTGGAGGGCAGGGAGGCGGAAAAACTGTTTTTT. Translation gives CASSLEGREAEKLFF. V usage is TRBV5-1 and J usage is TRBJ1-4, with TRBD1 as a possible D gene (5 bases). Germline CDR1 reads SGHRS; CDR2 reads YFSETQ. Trimming shortened V by 0 bases and J by 8 bases, and 14 bases separated the two germline ends. The CDR3 length is 15 residues.